Listed below are T cell receptor beta chains from one sample, sequenced in a study of cytomegalovirus exposure and HLA in healthy donors. Measured with immunoSEQ multiplex PCR; TCRdb has only the in-frame clones, and not every one. The profile shows 150,000 to 200,000 clones, less than 90% of them singletons. Sequenced material: PBMCs. These receptors originate from a woman in her late teens or twenties in good health and CMV-seronegative. The conserved cysteine and the conserved F or W are not part of the CDR3 here.

CDR3 protein: SGEAVRGEAF
V gene: TRBV29-1
J gene: TRBJ1-1

CDR3 protein: ASSEFWTGKEQY
V gene: TRBV6-1
J gene: TRBJ2-7

CDR3 protein: ASGTPNSGNTIY
V gene: TRBV6-1
J gene: TRBJ1-3

CDR3 protein: ATQFPEAF
V gene: TRBV19
J gene: TRBJ1-1

CDR3 protein: ASSSVTRGRRSEQY
V gene: TRBV5-4
J gene: TRBJ2-7

CDR3 protein: ASSGKKVQDTEAF
V gene: TRBV9
J gene: TRBJ1-1

CDR3 protein: ASSFSRPSGRTDYEQY
V gene: TRBV27
J gene: TRBJ2-7

CDR3 protein: ASSPAGGAFYEQY
V gene: TRBV28
J gene: TRBJ2-7

CDR3 protein: ASRAGQSYEQY
V gene: TRBV28
J gene: .

CDR3 protein: AIGRDRQNQPQH
V gene: TRBV10-3
J gene: TRBJ1-5

CDR3 protein: AINSRFWVDTQY
V gene: TRBV6-1
J gene: TRBJ2-3

CDR3 protein: ARRVENYGYT
V gene: TRBV11-3
J gene: TRBJ1-2

CDR3 protein: ASSSQEADTQY
V gene: TRBV18
J gene: TRBJ2-3

CDR3 protein: ASSLWAAGREEQY
V gene: TRBV7-9
J gene: TRBJ2-7

CDR3 protein: ASSPLTTRSYNEQF
V gene: TRBV18
J gene: TRBJ2-1

CDR3 protein: ASSYGGGWSGGTQY
V gene: TRBV6-5
J gene: TRBJ2-3

CDR3 protein: ASIRTGGGRTEAF
V gene: TRBV6-5
J gene: TRBJ1-1

CDR3 protein: SVLQGGSTEAF
V gene: TRBV29-1
J gene: TRBJ1-1

CDR3 protein: ASSSGGTDTQY
V gene: TRBV28
J gene: TRBJ2-3

CDR3 protein: ASSSLGTYEQY
V gene: TRBV11-2
J gene: TRBJ2-7

CDR3 protein: ASSIGWGTKNEQY
V gene: TRBV19
J gene: TRBJ2-7